This note documents a single TCR beta chain sequence. Antigen unknown. Trimming pared 1 base from V and 8 bases from J, leaving 11 bases between. CDR1 SGHAT and CDR2 FQNNGV come from the germline V gene. This CDR3 spans 13 amino acids. The table came from immunoSEQ multiplex PCR; TCRdb's copy has only in-frame clones and leaves some out. The table shows roughly 99,000 clones, with about 85% occurring only once. The sample is drawn from a study of T cell responses to AZD1222 COVID-19 vaccine. The study's findings and limits: The study found Spike-specific TCR breadth and depth rose after two AZD1222 doses. Distributed over spike, vaccine-associated CD4 TCRs predominated at 160-218 and 743-854. Among spike-specific TCRs, nearly half reportedly target unmutated variant regions.

The rearrangement joins TRBV11-2 to TRBJ1-1; no reliable D call. The sample here was peripheral blood, taken 28 days after the second AZD1222 dose. The TCR comes from an adult who received the AZD1222 COVID-19 vaccine. The CDR3 region has the DNA TGTGCCAGCAGCTTAGTTTCGGGCAGAGAAGCTTTCTTT. It is translated as CASSLVSGREAFF.